This TCR beta chain derives from a study of shared clonotypes between healthy human individuals (dated by TCRdb to about 2020). About the study as a whole: A couple of women and a few men aged 18 to 49 years were included in the cohort. The study deeply sequenced blood TCR repertoires of about 5 healthy adults to estimate repertoire size and the extent of clonotype sharing between individuals. Per donor, leukapheresis produced somewhere between about 0.9 and 10 billion PBMCs. Libraries were prepared and TCR repertoires were sequenced by different laboratories using diverse techniques, in order to increase sequencing depth and limit assay-specific biases. For each donor, CD4 naive and CD4 memory were each given three plates, CD8 naive was given two plates, and CD8 memory was given one plate.

Results and caveats for the whole study, not just this receptor: Across four donors, about 5.2% of naive CD4, roughly 3.4% of naive CD8, about 2.3% of memory CD4, and about 0.4% of memory CD8 clonotypes were shared. Higher generation probabilities were observed for clonotypes shared by all four sorted-subset donors than for non-shared clonotypes. Naive subsets generally had larger estimated clonotype richness than memory subsets. Because the study included a small number of donors, the genetic and exposure-history diversity represented was limited. Pairwise subsampling led to the expectation that sequencing depth would affect the degree of clonotype sharing among donors. Rarefaction of sorted-subset datasets indicated incomplete sequencing despite the large sequencing depth. Sampling was restricted to blood, and TCR repertoires in tissue are likely to differ from TCR repertoires in blood.

Donors were healthy HIV-negative adults with no recently reported acute infections or vaccinations. Every donor was a Caucasian adult residing in Nashville, Tennessee, USA. CD4+ T cells were enriched by magnetic negative selection, after which naive cells were positively selected on CD45RA and the negative fraction was taken as the memory subset. Blood was obtained by leukapheresis, after which PBMCs were separated by Ficoll-Histopaque density gradient centrifugation and cryopreserved in liquid nitrogen vapor phase. Analytical flow cytometry was used to check the purity and quantity of every magnetically sorted T cell population. Genomic DNA was isolated from each sorted fraction and quantified by UV absorbance on a Nanodrop 2000c. TCR CDR3 regions were amplified from genomic DNA by multiplex PCR using the deep immunoSEQ assay. Extracted genomic DNA from each cell subset was distributed evenly across all wells of several immunoSEQ 96-well plates, and each plate was treated as a replicate. For sorted subsets, 150 to 250 ng of genomic DNA, equivalent to some 30,000 T cell genomes, went into each replicate PCR. Purified libraries were measured with a Qubit 3.0 fluorometer, size-checked on a Bioanalyzer 2100, and measured again with the KAPA Library Quantification kit. Every immunoSEQ 96-well plate was sequenced on a separate single-read 150-cycle Illumina NextSeq 550 flow cell. Processing in the source paper ran as follows. Because the immunoSEQ output included only junctional sequences and no quality scores, the filtering could not be the same as the filtering used for full-length reads. To assign V/J genes and CDR3, sequences were annotated using PyIR, a Python wrapper for IgBLAST v1.9, with IMGT germline references. Any read was removed if the V/J assignment was weak (E-value above 1e-6), the CDR3 was missing, or the read contained stop codons, out-of-frame junctions, or ambiguous translated residues. V3J clonotypes were defined as sequences sharing an identical inferred V gene, J gene, and CDR3 amino acid sequence. Percentage overlap between repertoires was calculated by dividing the number of shared unique clonotypes by the size of the smaller repertoire. Repertoire richness was assessed with RTK rarefaction, the Chao1 estimator, and Recon v2.1 estimates of unobserved clonotypes. For all TCRbeta clonotypes obtained by the gDNA method from four donors, generation probabilities were computed with OLGA. What TCRdb holds here is the immuneACCESS table cut down to in-frame rearrangements. Part of the clones is not present; checked against another copy, under half of the missing clones reflect an unresolved V gene, and the others are unexplained. V and J calls and clone size are given by that table; D and trimming were obtained from the DNA. The sample table shows just over 2,000,000 clones, and roughly 96% are seen once. Of the sample, 0.1% to 0.15% is held by the ten largest clones.

To note about this clone: This clone's antigen is unknown. No base-level quality is on record; no much larger clone is a single base apart. The sample carries other DNA sequences with the same CDR3.

The germline V gene specifies SGDLS as CDR1 and YYNGEE as CDR2. V is cut by 0 bases and J by 1 base, and the space between the germline ends is 5 bases. Inclusive of the bounding cysteine and phenylalanine, the CDR3 is 14 residues long. The entry retains the CDR3 DNA only, 42 bases that are in frame from base 1. Rearrangement joined TRBV9 to TRBJ1-3, with a tentative D gene TRBD1 over 5 matching bases. Input material: naive CD4+ T cells sorted from blood. In the paper's terms, the cell subset or site label means: CD45RA+ positively selected. The TCR sequence derives from a man aged 18 to 29 in good health. CDR3 reads: CASSVDRSGNTIYF. The bases read TGTGCCAGCAGCGTAGACAGGTCTGGAAACACCATATATTTT. The variable domain in full, with residues beyond the CDR3 obtained from the reference TRBV9 and TRBJ1-3 genes, is DSGVTQTPKHLITATGQRVTLRCSPRSGDLSVYWYQQSLDQGLQFLIQYYNGEERAKGNILERFSAQQFPDLHSELNLSSLELGDSALYFCASSVDRSGNTIYFGEGSWLTVV.